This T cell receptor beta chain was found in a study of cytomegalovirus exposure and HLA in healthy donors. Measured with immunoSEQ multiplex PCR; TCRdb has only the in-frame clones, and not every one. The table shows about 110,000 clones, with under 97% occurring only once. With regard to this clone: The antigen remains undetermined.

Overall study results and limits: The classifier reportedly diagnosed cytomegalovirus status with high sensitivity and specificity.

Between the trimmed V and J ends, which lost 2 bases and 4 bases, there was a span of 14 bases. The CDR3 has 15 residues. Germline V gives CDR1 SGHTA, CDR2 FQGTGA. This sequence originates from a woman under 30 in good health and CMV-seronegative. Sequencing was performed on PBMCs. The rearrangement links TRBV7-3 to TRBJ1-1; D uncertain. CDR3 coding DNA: TGTGCCAGCAGCTTATCCCCCAACCGGGGCACTGAAGCTTTCTTT. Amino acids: CASSLSPNRGTEAFF.